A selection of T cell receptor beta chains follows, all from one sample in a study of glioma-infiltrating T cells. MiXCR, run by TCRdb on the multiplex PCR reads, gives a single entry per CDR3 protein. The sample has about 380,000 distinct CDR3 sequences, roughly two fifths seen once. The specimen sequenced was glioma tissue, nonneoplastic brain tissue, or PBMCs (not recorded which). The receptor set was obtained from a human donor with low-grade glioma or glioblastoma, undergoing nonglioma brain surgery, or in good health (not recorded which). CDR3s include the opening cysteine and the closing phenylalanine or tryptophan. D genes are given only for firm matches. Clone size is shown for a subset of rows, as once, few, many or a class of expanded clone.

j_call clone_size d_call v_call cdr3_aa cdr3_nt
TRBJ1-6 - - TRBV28 CATLLAGDNSPLHF TGTGCCACCCTATTGGCGGGGGATAATTCACCCCTCCACTTT
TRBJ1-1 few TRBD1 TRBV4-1 CASSHEQGGNTEAFF TGCGCCAGCAGCCACGAACAGGGGGGGAACACTGAAGCTTTCTTT
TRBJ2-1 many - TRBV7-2 CASSDRSNEQFF TGTGCCAGCAGCGACCGGTCGAACGAGCAGTTCTTC
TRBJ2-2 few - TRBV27 CASSLAQLTGELFF TGTGCCAGCAGTTTAGCGCAGCTTACCGGGGAGCTGTTTTTT
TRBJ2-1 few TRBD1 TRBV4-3 CASSHGQGLELPYNEQFF TGCGCCAGCAGCCACGGACAGGGTTTGGAGTTGCCCTACAATGAGCAGTTCTTC
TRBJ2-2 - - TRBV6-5 CASSYGELIF TGTGCCAGCAGTTACGGGGAGCTGATTTTT
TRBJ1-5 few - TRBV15 CATSRDPGGQPQHF TGTGCCACCAGCAGAGATCCGGGGGGCCAGCCCCAGCATTTT
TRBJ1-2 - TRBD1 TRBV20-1 CSAGQPSGAASNYGYTF TGCAGTGCGGGACAGCCGTCGGGTGCGGCCTCTAACTATGGCTACACCTTC
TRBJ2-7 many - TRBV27 CASSEGLRYEQYF TGTGCCAGCAGCGAGGGTCTTCGCTACGAGCAGTACTTC
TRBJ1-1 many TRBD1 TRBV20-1 CSARDRRLGDTEAFF TGCAGTGCTAGGGACAGGCGGCTCGGTGACACTGAAGCTTTCTTT
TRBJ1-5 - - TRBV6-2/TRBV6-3 CAIKGEQNNQPQHF TGTGCCATCAAAGGGGAACAAAACAATCAGCCCCAGCATTTT
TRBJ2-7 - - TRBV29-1 CSVEGGSAYEQYF TGCAGCGTTGAAGGAGGGTCCGCCTACGAGCAGTACTTC
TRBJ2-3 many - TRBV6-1 CASSHSTVTQYF TGTGCCAGCAGTCACTCAACAGTTACGCAGTATTTT
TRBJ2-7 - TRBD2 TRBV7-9 CASSLVVGLADNEQYF TGTGCCAGCAGCTTAGTAGTCGGACTAGCTGACAACGAGCAGTACTTC
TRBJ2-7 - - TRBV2 CASLRGVYEQYF TGTGCCAGCCTGAGAGGGGTCTACGAGCAGTACTTC
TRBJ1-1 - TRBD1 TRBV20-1 CSARDRQGMGTEAFF TGCAGTGCTAGAGATCGACAGGGGATGGGCACTGAAGCTTTCTTT
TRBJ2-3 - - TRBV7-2 CASSATLTRDTQYF TGTGCCAGCAGCGCCACACTTACTAGGGATACGCAGTATTTT
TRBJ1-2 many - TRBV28 CASSPGTDSNYGYTF TGTGCCAGCAGTCCCGGGACCGATTCCAACTATGGCTACACCTTC
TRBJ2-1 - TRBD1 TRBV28 CASSQARGTSYNEQFF TGTGCCAGCAGCCAAGCCAGGGGGACCTCCTACAATGAGCAGTTCTTC
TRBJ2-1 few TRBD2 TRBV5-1 CASSSMLADSSYNEQFF TGCGCCAGCAGCTCCATGCTAGCGGATAGCTCCTACAATGAGCAGTTCTTC
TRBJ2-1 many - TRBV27 CASSLGQAYNEQFF TGTGCCAGCAGTTTAGGTCAGGCCTACAATGAGCAGTTCTTC
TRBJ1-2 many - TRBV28 CASSLGSNYGYTF TGTGCCAGCAGTTTGGGCAGCAACTATGGCTACACCTTC
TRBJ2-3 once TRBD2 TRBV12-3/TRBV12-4 CASSHDGGVSYF TGTGCCAGCAGTCATGACGGGGGGGTGAGTTATTTT
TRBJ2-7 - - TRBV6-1 CASSPPNYGAYEQYF TGTGCCAGCAGTCCCCCCAATTATGGGGCCTACGAGCAGTACTTC
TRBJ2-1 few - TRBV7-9 CASSSWGHLYNEQFF TGTGCCAGCAGCTCGTGGGGACACCTATACAATGAGCAGTTCTTC
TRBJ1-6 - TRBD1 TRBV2 CASSEWQGDNSPLHF TGTGCCAGCAGTGAATGGCAGGGGGATAATTCACCCCTCCACTTT
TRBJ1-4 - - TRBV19 CASSIVVNEKLFF TGTGCCAGTAGTATAGTGGTGAATGAAAAACTGTTTTTT
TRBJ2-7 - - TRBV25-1 CASSEKEDEYKQYF TGTGCCAGCAGTGAGAAAGAGGATGAGTATAAGCAGTACTTC
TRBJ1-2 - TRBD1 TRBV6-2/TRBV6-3 CASSFAGTGGAEVYTF TGTGCCAGCAGTTTCGCCGGGACAGGGGGCGCGGAAGTCTACACCTTC
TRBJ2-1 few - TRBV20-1 CSASPDGRSYNEQFF TGCAGTGCTTCTCCGGACGGGCGCTCCTACAATGAGCAGTTCTTC
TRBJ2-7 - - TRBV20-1 CSGRFYEQYF TGCAGTGGTAGATTTTACGAGCAGTACTTC
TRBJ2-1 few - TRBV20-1 CSARAPLWLPNNEQFF TGCAGTGCTAGAGCCCCCCTTTGGCTGCCTAACAATGAGCAGTTCTTC
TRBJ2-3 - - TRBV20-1 CSASFMSDRRSFSTDTQYF TGCAGTGCTAGTTTCATGTCCGACCGGCGTTCCTTTAGCACAGATACGCAGTATTTT
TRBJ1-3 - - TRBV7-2 CASSPRKGGNTIYF TGTGCCAGCAGCCCCCGAAAGGGAGGAAACACCATATATTTT
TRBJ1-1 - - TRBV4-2 CASSQVESKAFF TGTGCCAGCAGCCAAGTAGAGTCGAAAGCTTTCTTT
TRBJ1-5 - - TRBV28 CASSLGGVNQPKHF TGTGCCAGCAGTCTGGGGGGAGTCAATCAGCCCAAGCATTTT
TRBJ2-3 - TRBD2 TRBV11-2 CASSLGYLAGPSTDTQYF TGTGCCAGCAGCTTAGGATACCTAGCGGGTCCTAGCACAGATACGCAGTATTTT
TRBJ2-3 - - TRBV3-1 CASSQDILPDRTASYEQYF TGTGCCAGCAGCCAAGATATTCTACCCGATAGGACAGCCTCCTACGAGCAGTATTTT
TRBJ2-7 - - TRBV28 CASSAVNSGYEQYF TGTGCCAGCAGTGCGGTCAACAGCGGCTACGAGCAGTACTTC
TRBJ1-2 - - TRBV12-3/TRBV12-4 CASIYAKWADYGYTF TGTGCCAGCATTTATGCGAAGTGGGCCGACTATGGCTACACCTTC
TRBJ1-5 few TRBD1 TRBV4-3 CASSPGQGSNQPQHF TGCGCCAGCAGCCCCGGACAGGGTAGCAATCAGCCCCAGCATTTT
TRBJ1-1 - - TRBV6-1 CAIRADLNTEAFF TGTGCCATCAGGGCGGACCTGAACACTGAAGCTTTCTTT
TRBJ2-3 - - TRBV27 CASIRRGLGTDTQYF TGTGCCAGCATCCGCAGGGGCCTGGGGACAGATACGCAGTATTTT
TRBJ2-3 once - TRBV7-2 CASTALGGRTDTQYF TGTGCCAGCACCGCCCTCGGGGGAAGGACAGATACGCAGTATTTT
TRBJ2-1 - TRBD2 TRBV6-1 CASNKVLADEQFF TGTGCCTCCAATAAGGTACTAGCGGATGAGCAGTTCTTC
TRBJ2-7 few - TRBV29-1 CSVAGTRIYEQYF TGCAGCGTTGCCGGGACACGGATCTACGAGCAGTACTTC
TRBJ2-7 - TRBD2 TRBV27 CASSLSASGTLHEQYF TGTGCCAGCAGTTTATCCGCTAGCGGGACCCTCCATGAGCAGTACTTC
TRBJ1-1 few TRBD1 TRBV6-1 CASSTGGNTEAFF TGTGCCAGCAGTACAGGGGGGAACACTGAAGCTTTCTTT
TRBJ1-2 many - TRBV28 CASSRQKYGYTF TGTGCCAGCAGTCGACAAAAGTATGGCTACACCTTC
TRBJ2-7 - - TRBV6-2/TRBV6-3 CASSQGWAYEQYF TGTGCCAGCAGCCAAGGCTGGGCCTACGAGCAGTACTTC
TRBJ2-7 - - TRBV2 CASSPGVGHMTYEQYF TGTGCCAGCAGCCCGGGAGTGGGACACATGACTTACGAGCAGTACTTC